These T cell receptor beta chains were read from a single sample in a study of CD8 T cells in ankylosing spondylitis. TCRdb ran MiXCR on the 5' RACE reads and lists one entry per CDR3 protein. The sample lists a few hundred thousand distinct CDR3 sequences; 20% to 25% were seen once. What was sequenced was blood, either unsorted or a sorted T cell fraction (not recorded which). The source of these receptors is a male donor with ankylosing spondylitis. Each CDR3 is given without its conserved first and last residue.

v_call	cdr3_aa
TRBV5-1	ASSPQGGLIQY
TRBV5-5	ASSPEGGSTEAF
TRBV7-2	ASSLGTSGGGNIQY
TRBV6-1	ASGTSGAHYEQY
TRBV5-1	ASSLPGNTGELF
TRBV5-6	ASSLAAGYT
TRBV6-2/TRBV6-3	ASSYRSPLRAGEQY
TRBV7-8	ASSSLAGADTQY
TRBV25-1	ASSEPGVLGGELF
TRBV5-1	ASSRTSGSEGDTQY
TRBV7-8	ASSPDSHNEQF
TRBV28	ASSFGDRGLLDRIGQPQH
TRBV12-3/TRBV12-4	ASSLVRPRETQY
TRBV20-1	SARRSGDTGELF
TRBV21-1	ASSKGAWVGPYNEQF
TRBV5-1	ASSLDGLGTDTQY
TRBV20-1	SASIGSDYEQY
TRBV4-3	ASSQPGGNEAF
TRBV3-1	ASSQGGGHHELF
TRBV29-1	SVRLAGGPNEQF
TRBV14	ASSQEISTNEQF
TRBV12-3/TRBV12-4	ASKLAGVYNEQF
TRBV10-2	ASSESRSSGTYEQY
TRBV18	ASSPDRTLYGYT
TRBV3-1	ASSQTSGNTDTQY
TRBV18	ASSGSGRGNEQF
TRBV7-3	ASRGGQHRDEQF
TRBV24-1	ATSRGASQRGSNEQF
TRBV6-5	ASSYSGEPSSGNTIY
TRBV29-1	SVRRGGEGYEQY
TRBV24-1	ATSDPSSGRNEQF
TRBV5-1	ASSLLIGANEKLF
TRBV7-6	ASSPVPGGIGSGANVLT
TRBV12-3/TRBV12-4	ASRQGARYTGELF
TRBV12-3/TRBV12-4	ASSFWEGTEAF
TRBV7-9	ASSFGLAGEGETQY
TRBV3-1	ASSQDLGDTEAF
TRBV3-1	ASSQGALGDTQY
TRBV6-2/TRBV6-3	ASSLLNSNQPQH
TRBV2	ASRRPGENYGYT
TRBV2	ASSVVYAGELF
TRBV5-1	ASSLVWGRDNTEAF
TRBV19	ASSKTSQSNNEQF
TRBV29-1	SVETTANYGYT
TRBV5-1	ASSEDRDYGYT
TRBV20-1	SATGLASPSSSYNEQF
TRBV3-1	ASSHTGAALRQY
TRBV18	ASSSPPGPTYEQY
TRBV12-3/TRBV12-4	ASSSPRDKNTGELF
TRBV19	ASSEYFDQPQH
TRBV5-1	ASSLEGLAGGPADTQY